This TCR beta chain was found in a study of beta chain features in type 1 diabetes. Background on the study: Healthy donors and patients had similar age, gender and cell yields.

This clone turned up a few times. Its matching antigen is unknown. The investigators reverse transcribed all of the isolated RNA, so they sequenced expressed TCRB transcripts. Assay used: immunoSEQ multiplex PCR; TCRdb lists only in-frame clones, some missing. The sample shows 300,000 to 450,000 clones, around a fifth of them seen only once. Study-level points and caveats: Equally in patients and controls, shorter templates might have been favored by PCR.

The sequence was obtained from a woman between 18 and 29 years old in good health. Input material: naive CD4+ T cells from blood.

The CDR3, as DNA: TGCAGCGTTCGGCCTAGCGGGAGCGTAACCCAGTACTTC. It specifies CSVRPSGSVTQYF. The V and J genes are TRBV29-1 and TRBJ2-5, with 10 bases that match TRBD2. V trimming: 5 bases; J trimming: 8 bases; junction bases outside the gene matches: 8. The germline gives CDR1 SQVTM, CDR2 ANQGSEA. CDR3 length: 13 amino acids.